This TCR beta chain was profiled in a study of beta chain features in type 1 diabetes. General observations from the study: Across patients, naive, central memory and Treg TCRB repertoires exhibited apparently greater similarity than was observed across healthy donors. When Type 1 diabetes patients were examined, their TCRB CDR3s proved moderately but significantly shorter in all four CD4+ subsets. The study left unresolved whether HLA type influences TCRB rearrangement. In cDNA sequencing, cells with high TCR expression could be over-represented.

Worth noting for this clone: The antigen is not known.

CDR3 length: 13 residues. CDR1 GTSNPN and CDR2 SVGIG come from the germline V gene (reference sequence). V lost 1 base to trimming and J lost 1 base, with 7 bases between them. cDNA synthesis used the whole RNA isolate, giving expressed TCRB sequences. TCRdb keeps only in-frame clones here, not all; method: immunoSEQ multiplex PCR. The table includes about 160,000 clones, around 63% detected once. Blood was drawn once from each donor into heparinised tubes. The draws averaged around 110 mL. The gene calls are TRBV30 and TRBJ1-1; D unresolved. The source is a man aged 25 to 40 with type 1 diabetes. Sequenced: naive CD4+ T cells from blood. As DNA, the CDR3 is TGTGCCTGGAGTGAGGGCCCGAACACTGAAGCTTTCTTT. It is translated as CAWSEGPNTEAFF.